This T cell receptor (beta chain) was captured in a study of long-term antiretroviral therapy in people with HIV. Study background: The study's earliest collections predate the 2015 immediate-ART recommendation by about a decade.

CDR1 is MDHEN, CDR2 SYDVKM, per germline. Trimming cost V 3 bases and J 4 bases, with 9 bases left between them. The CDR3 is 13 residues long. Researchers secured at least one pre-ART and at least two post-ART PBMC samples from each donor. As concerns this clone: Its target is unknown.

With survey level as its setting, the immunoSEQ assay was v3.0. Method: immunoSEQ multiplex PCR; TCRdb's copy keeps in-frame clones and lacks some. The sample holds roughly 32,000 clones, 95% to 98% seen once. Study results and limitations: Patients on ART gained diversity, which nonetheless stayed below transplant donor controls. At every time point, clones expanded before ART dominated the repertoire.

The sequence was obtained from a young man with HIV. J is TRBJ1-1 and V is TRBV28; a possible D gene is TRBD1 (5 bases). Sequencing used unsorted PBMCs, obtained 7.6 years after starting antiretroviral therapy. The CDR3 here is CASSFGTATEAFF. CDR3 coding DNA: TGTGCCAGCAGTTTTGGGACCGCCACTGAAGCTTTCTTT.